This is a list of T cell receptor beta chains from one sample in a study of blood T cell repertoires in COVID-19. Only in-frame clones appear in the TCRdb table, and some are missing; sequencing was by immunoSEQ multiplex PCR. The sample has 50,000 to 75,000 clones; 70% to 90% are singletons. The sample consisted of peripheral blood. The receptors here all came from a man aged 55 to 70 with acute or convalescent COVID-19. Each CDR3 is given with its conserved first and last residue. The D gene is left open where the match is weak. Clone sizes are given selectively: once, few, many, or a class where the clone is expanded.

v_call	d_call	j_call	clone_size	cdr3_nt	cdr3_aa
TRBV2	TRBD1	TRBJ2-5	NA	TGTGCCAGCAGTCCGACAGGGGGGAAGACCCAGTACTTC	CASSPTGGKTQYF
TRBV4-3	TRBD1	TRBJ1-1	NA	TGCGCCAGCAGCCCAGGACAGGGTTACGCTGAAGCTTTCTTT	CASSPGQGYAEAFF
TRBV6-2/TRBV6-3	NA	TRBJ2-7	NA	TGTGCCAGCAGCCTCAGAAAACAGGGTGACGAGCAGTACTTC	CASSLRKQGDEQYF
TRBV5-6	TRBD2	TRBJ2-5	NA	TGTGCCAGCAGCTTGGCCAAGCAGGGAGGGGAGACCCAGTACTTC	CASSLAKQGGETQYF
TRBV5-8	TRBD2	TRBJ2-1	NA	TGTGCCAGCAGCCGTGCCGGGACTAGCGGGGGTACCTACAATGAGCAGTTCTTC	CASSRAGTSGGTYNEQFF
TRBV7-2	NA	TRBJ1-4	NA	TGTGCCAGCAGCTTAGTAGGGGGTTTAAATGAAAAACTGTTTTTT	CASSLVGGLNEKLFF
TRBV16	NA	TRBJ2-1	NA	TGTGCCAGCAGCCAATTGACGGGGAATGAGCAGTTCTTC	CASSQLTGNEQFF
TRBV29-1	NA	TRBJ1-4	NA	TGCAGCGTTGGGGAGGAATACGGGGAAAAACTGTTTTTT	CSVGEEYGEKLFF
TRBV28	TRBD1	TRBJ1-2	NA	TGTGCCAGCAGTGCTACAAGCCTCAGGGGGCGTATCTATGGCTACACCTTC	CASSATSLRGRIYGYTF
TRBV11-2	NA	TRBJ2-3	NA	TGTGCCAGCAGCTTAGAGTTGTCGGGGACGCAGTATTTT	CASSLELSGTQYF
TRBV18	NA	TRBJ1-1	NA	TGTGCCAGCTCACCAGAAGAGGGGCGGGGGGACACTGAAGCTTTCTTT	CASSPEEGRGDTEAFF
TRBV12-3/TRBV12-4	TRBD1	TRBJ1-2	NA	TGTGCCAGCAGCAAGACAGGGCCTGGCTACACCTTC	CASSKTGPGYTF
TRBV18	NA	TRBJ2-7	few	TGTGCCAGCTCACCGGGGGCTAGCGGACTATACGAGCAGTACTTC	CASSPGASGLYEQYF
TRBV7-8	NA	TRBJ1-3	NA	TGTGCCAGCATAAGTCGACCCTCCGACAGGCTCTCTGGAAACACCATATATTTT	CASISRPSDRLSGNTIYF
TRBV2	TRBD2	TRBJ2-7	NA	TGTGCCAGCAGTCCCCCCACTAGCGGGGTACCCTACGAGCAGTACTTC	CASSPPTSGVPYEQYF
TRBV7-3	TRBD1	TRBJ2-1	NA	TGTGCCAGCGCCCGGGACAGGAGCTACAATGAGCAGTTCTTC	CASARDRSYNEQFF
TRBV14	TRBD1	TRBJ1-2	NA	TGTGCCAGCAGCCCTAGACAGGGGGATTTGGGCTATGGCTACACCTTC	CASSPRQGDLGYGYTF
TRBV30	NA	TRBJ2-5	NA	TGTGCCTGGATTGGGCGTCCTCCCCGCGAGACCCAGTACTTC	CAWIGRPPRETQYF
TRBV7-2	NA	TRBJ2-1	NA	TGTGCCAGCAGCCCCGAAATGGGGCTGCATGAGCAGTTCTTC	CASSPEMGLHEQFF
TRBV7-2	NA	TRBJ2-5	NA	TGTGCCAGCAGCTTAGGTTCTAGCTGGGAGACCCAGTACTTC	CASSLGSSWETQYF
TRBV11-2	TRBD1	TRBJ1-2	NA	TGTGCCAGCAGCTTAGGGACAGGGAACTTTGGCTACACCTTC	CASSLGTGNFGYTF
TRBV19	NA	TRBJ1-5	NA	TGTGCCAGTATCCCATCGGGAGGGAGGAGCAATCAGCCCCAGCATTTT	CASIPSGGRSNQPQHF
TRBV6-2/TRBV6-3	TRBD1	TRBJ2-5	NA	TGTGCCAGCAGCCCATACGGGACAGCGATGCAAGAGACCCAGTACTTC	CASSPYGTAMQETQYF
TRBV7-8	TRBD2	TRBJ2-5	NA	TGTGCCAGCAGCTTAATCCGGCTAGCGGTCCAAGAGACCCAGTACTTC	CASSLIRLAVQETQYF
TRBV6-1	NA	TRBJ1-4	NA	TGTGCCAGCAGTGAAGGGTGGACAGATGAAAAACTGTTTTTT	CASSEGWTDEKLFF
TRBV12-3/TRBV12-4	TRBD1	TRBJ1-2	NA	TGTGCCAGCAGTTTTCCCGACAGGGTTGGCTACACCTTC	CASSFPDRVGYTF
TRBV9	TRBD2	TRBJ2-1	NA	TGTGCCAGCAGCGTAGAATTTATCTCCAGCGGGGGTTTCTACAATGAGCAGTTCTTC	CASSVEFISSGGFYNEQFF
TRBV11-2	NA	TRBJ1-1	few	TGTGCCAGCAGCTTAGTGGAGGATGGGACTGAAGCTTTCTTT	CASSLVEDGTEAFF
TRBV11-3	NA	TRBJ2-6	NA	TGTGCCAGCAGCCCCGGCCCCTGGGGGCCCTCTGGGGCCAACGTCCTGACTTTC	CASSPGPWGPSGANVLTF
TRBV27	NA	TRBJ1-1	NA	TGTGCCAGCAGTTTACGGGGGAACACTGAAGCTTTCTTT	CASSLRGNTEAFF
TRBV5-6	NA	TRBJ1-1	NA	TGTGCCAGCAGCCCAGGGGATTTGAACACTGAAGCTTTCTTT	CASSPGDLNTEAFF
TRBV5-1	NA	TRBJ2-7	NA	TGCGCCAGCAGCTCAGGGGAGGGCCTATCCTACGAGCAGTACTTC	CASSSGEGLSYEQYF